The 30 T cell receptor beta chains reported below all come from one sample, sequenced in a study of regulatory dendritic cells for organ transplantation. Assay: immunoSEQ multiplex PCR; the TCRdb copy retains only in-frame clones and omits some. The data contain tens of thousands of clones, 70% to 90% of them singletons. CFSE-labeled sorted T cells met regulatory or mature dendritic cells for approximately 5 days. The antigens of these receptors remain unknown. Material for sequencing was naive CD4+ T cells from blood cultured with regulatory dendritic cells. As for subset: CD45RA+ naive T cells. Every receptor here comes from a human donor in good health.

The genes are TRBV6-6 and TRBJ1-2; D remains ambiguous. Deletions cut 2 bases from V and 4 bases from J, with 11 bases between. Germline loops: CDR1 MNHNY, CDR2 SVGAGI (reference sequence). The CDR3 runs 14 residues. CDR3 nucleotides: TGTGCCAGCAGTTACAGAGGCCCCATCTATGGCTACACCTTC. Encoded protein: CASSYRGPIYGYTF.

This clone has just one count. The rearrangement joins TRBV28 to TRBJ2-2, with 7 bases matching TRBD2. Trimming removed 6 bases from V and 3 bases from J; junction bases left unmatched: 7. The CDR3 runs to 15 residues. Germline V gene sequence: CDR1 MDHEN, CDR2 SYDVKM. CDR3 nucleotide sequence: TGTGCCAGCAGGCGCGGGGGAGGGGACACCGGGGAGCTGTTTTTT. Translation gives CASRRGGGDTGELFF.

The chain couples TRBV5-6 to TRBJ1-1; perhaps TRBD1 as D (6 bases). The CDR3 runs to 15 residues. The germline V gene encodes CDR1 SGHDT and CDR2 YYEEEE. The ends were cut back, 3 bases at V and 0 bases at J, with 12 bases in the middle. The CDR3 nucleotides are TGTGCCAGCAGCTCGCAGGGGTCTCTGAACACTGAAGCTTTCTTT. It codes for CASSSQGSLNTEAFF.

The rearrangement links TRBV9 to TRBJ1-2; D not resolved. Germline CDR1 SGDLS, CDR2 YYNGEE. The CDR3 sequence is 14 residues long. Trimming cost V 4 bases and J 0 bases, with 10 bases left between them. The CDR3 spells CASSNRGTNYGYTF. The CDR3 nucleotides are TGTGCCAGCAGCAACCGAGGGACTAACTATGGCTACACCTTC.

This clone appeared once. The chain employs TRBV6-5 and TRBJ2-2; D is undetermined. Looked up from germline, CDR1 is MNHEY and CDR2 is SVGAGI. V was shortened by 4 bases and J by 4 bases, with 4 bases between the two germline ends. This CDR3 region has 12 residues. CDR3: CASSFTTGELFF. The DNA of the CDR3 is TGTGCCAGCAGTTTCACCACCGGGGAGCTGTTTTTT.

This clone was counted between two and nine times. This chain links TRBV6-5 with TRBJ1-5, with D possibly being TRBD1 (6 bases). This CDR3 has 14 residues. V gave up 6 bases and J gave up 3 bases, with 12 bases separating them. Germline CDR1 MNHEY, CDR2 SVGAGI. CDR3 amino acids: CASSLDRYNQPQHF. The CDR3 DNA follows: TGTGCCAGCAGCCTTGACAGGTACAATCAGCCCCAGCATTTT.

This chain joins TRBV15 and TRBJ2-1; no clear D. With 4 bases removed from V and 6 bases from J, the gap between germline ends came to 10 bases. Germline loops: CDR1 LNHNV, CDR2 YYDKDF (reference sequence). This CDR3 contains 13 residues. CDR3 region: CATSIHIGNEQFF. In DNA, the CDR3 is TGTGCCACCAGCATACACATCGGCAATGAGCAGTTCTTC.

This chain links TRBV12-1 with TRBJ1-5; TRBD1 was called by the table and not checked on the DNA. TRBV12-1 is noted as a pseudogene. The length of the CDR3 is 14 residues. The CDR3 spells CASPLGAGNQPQHF. The CDR3, as DNA: TGTGCCAGCCCCCTGGGGGCTGGAAATCAGCCCCAGCATTTT.

A single count supports this clone. The J gene is TRBJ1-4, the V gene TRBV5-8; D is uncertain. The CDR3 is made up of 18 amino acids. Looked up from germline, CDR1 is SGHTS and CDR2 is YDEGEE. V was clipped by 3 bases and J by 4 bases, with 22 bases between them. CDR3 DNA sequence: TGTGCCAGCAGCTCTAAGGCGGCCGGAATTTTGCTTAATGAAAAACTGTTTTTT. Translating it yields CASSSKAAGILLNEKLFF.

This chain connects TRBV18 to TRBJ1-1; D is unclear. CDR1 KGHSH and CDR2 LQKENI come from the germline V gene. V lost 0 bases and J 1 base, leaving 6 bases between the germline ends. The CDR3 runs to 14 residues. The CDR3 region has the DNA TGTGCCAGCTCACCACCGAGTCAGAACACTGAAGCTTTCTTT. It yields the protein CASSPPSQNTEAFF.

CDR3 nucleotide sequence: TGTGCCAGCAGCTTGTTCCGGGAAAAGGGATTCAATTCACCCCTCCACTTT. Amino acid sequence: CASSLFREKGFNSPLHF. The chain recombines TRBV5-6 with TRBJ1-6; D ambiguous. The CDR3 consists of 17 residues. Germline lookup yields CDR1 SGHDT and CDR2 YYEEEE. V dropped 1 base and J dropped 7 bases, with 18 bases sitting between them. Together with reference TRBV5-6 and TRBJ1-6, the CDR3 gives the full variable domain: DAGVTQSPTHLIKTRGQQVTLRCSPKSGHDTVSWYQQALGQGPQFIFQYYEEEERQRGNFPDRFSGHQFPNYSSELNVNALLLGDSALYLCASSLFREKGFNSPLHFGNGTRLTVT.

The chain combines TRBV6-5 with TRBJ2-3; 7 bases are a match to TRBD1. V shed 6 bases, J shed 4 bases, and the junction held 7 bases outside the gene matches. The CDR3 totals 14 residues. Germline V gene sequence: CDR1 MNHEY, CDR2 SVGAGI. CDR3 amino acids: CASSRTGRADTQYF. The CDR3 DNA follows: TGTGCCAGCAGCCGGACAGGCAGGGCAGATACGCAGTATTTT.

This clone has only a few counts. The chain joins TRBV27 to TRBJ1-3; maybe TRBD1 (6 bases). V dropped 2 bases and J dropped 0 bases, with 11 bases sitting between them. The CDR3 sequence is 16 residues long. The germline V gene encodes CDR1 MNHEY and CDR2 SMNVEV (reference sequence). The CDR3 is CASSLTYRDSGNTIYF. The CDR3 DNA reads as TGTGCCAGCAGTTTAACGTACAGGGACTCTGGAAACACCATATATTTT.

This clone occurred once. The rearrangement uses TRBV5-4 and TRBJ2-1, with 9 positions matching TRBD2. Unmatched junction bases numbered 14, after V lost 4 bases and J lost 9 bases. The CDR3 runs 16 residues. CDR1 is SGHNT, CDR2 YYREEE, per germline (reference sequence). The CDR3 is CASSRGTGGRASEQFF. The CDR3 DNA reads TGTGCCAGCAGCAGGGGAACGGGCGGGAGGGCCTCTGAGCAGTTCTTC.

The chain is built from TRBV18 and TRBJ2-7; no clear D gene. The germline CDR1 and CDR2 sequences are KGHSH and LQKENI. The V gene lost 1 base and the J gene lost 5 bases, with 12 bases spanning the gap. The CDR3 covers 14 residues. CDR3: CASSPLDSGDEQYF. CDR3 coding DNA: TGTGCCAGCTCACCACTGGATTCAGGCGACGAGCAGTACTTC.

V usage is TRBV6-1 and J usage is TRBJ2-5, with a tentative D call TRBD1 (5 bases). The end of the DNA fits TRBJ2-7 better, so the J call may be wrong. CDR3 length: 15 residues. Germline V gene data show CDR1 as MNHNS and CDR2 as SASEGT. CDR3 nucleotide sequence: TGTGCCAGCGGGCTGGGGCTTCGGGCAAACTACGAGCAGTACTTC. It yields the protein CASGLGLRANYEQYF.

The chain carries TRBV6-1 and TRBJ1-1, with D possibly being TRBD1 (5 bases). This CDR3 has 15 amino acids. Trimming took off 3 bases at V and 2 bases at J, with 13 bases between the two ends. Germline values: CDR1 MNHNS, CDR2 SASEGT. The CDR3 DNA reads as TGTGCCAGCAGTGATCAGAAAGGGGTTAACACTGAAGCTTTCTTT. Translation gives CASSDQKGVNTEAFF.

In its sample, this clone was seen once. This rearrangement joins TRBV7-2 to TRBJ1-1; weak D call: TRBD1 (5 bases). V was trimmed by 5 bases and J by 5 bases, leaving 15 bases between them. Germline lookup yields CDR1 SGHTA and CDR2 FQGNSA. This CDR3 spans 14 amino acids. CDR3 sequence reads: CASSLRGRATEAFF. In nucleotides, the CDR3 is TGTGCCAGCAGCCTGAGGGGTCGGGCGACTGAAGCTTTCTTT. Complete variable domain (other parts from reference TRBV7-2 and TRBJ1-1): GAGVSQSPSNKVTEKGKDVELRCDPISGHTALYWYRQSLGQGLEFLIYFQGNSAPDKSGLPSDRFSAERTGGSVSTLTIQRTQQEDSAVYLCASSLRGRATEAFFGQGTRLTVV.

The rearrangement uses TRBV6-5 and TRBJ1-5, with 8 bases aligning to TRBD1. The J segment lost 0 bases and the V segment lost 5 bases, leaving 3 bases of the junction unmatched. Germline V gene data show CDR1 as MNHEY and CDR2 as SVGAGI. The CDR3 spans 15 residues. The CDR3 is CASSKDRASNQPQHF. The DNA of the CDR3 is TGTGCCAGCAGTAAGGACAGGGCTAGCAATCAGCCCCAGCATTTT.

The V call is TRBV28, the J call TRBJ2-7; tentative D call: TRBD1 (5 bases). The germline CDR1 and CDR2 sequences are MDHEN and SYDVKM. The CDR3 runs to 12 residues. Trimming removed 7 bases at V and 5 bases at J, with 12 bases between. The CDR3 loop reads CASNSRVHEQYF. The CDR3 coding sequence is TGTGCCAGCAACAGCAGGGTTCACGAGCAGTACTTC.

The V gene is TRBV18, the J gene TRBJ2-1; no reliable D call. The germline V gene has CDR1 KGHSH and CDR2 LQKENI. CDR3 length: 14 residues. V was trimmed by 1 base and J by 7 bases, leaving 11 bases between them. CDR3 in amino acids: CASSPRISRNEQFF. In DNA form, the CDR3 reads TGTGCCAGCTCACCACGGATTTCCAGGAATGAGCAGTTCTTC.

The chain carries TRBV6-5 and TRBJ1-5; D uncertain. With 0 bases removed from V and 6 bases from J, the gap between germline ends came to 12 bases. The CDR3 has 15 amino acids. CDR1 MNHEY and CDR2 SVGAGI come from the germline V gene. The CDR3 DNA sequence: TGTGCCAGCAGTTACTCGGCAAGGCGGATTCAGCCCCAGCATTTT. This translates into CASSYSARRIQPQHF.

This clone was seen just once. This rearrangement joins TRBV12-5 to TRBJ1-5; 9 bases map to TRBD1. The V and J ends lost 6 bases and 4 bases, in that order; junction bases with no gene match: 13. The CDR3 is 17 residues long. From germline, CDR1 is LGHNT and CDR2 FRNRAP. CDR3 sequence: CASGPSPGQGKNQPQHF. CDR3 DNA sequence: TGTGCTAGTGGCCCAAGTCCGGGACAGGGTAAGAATCAGCCCCAGCATTTT.

This chain connects TRBV6-6 to TRBJ1-1; 7 bases line up with TRBD1. Germline CDR1 MNHNY, CDR2 SVGAGI (reference sequence). The CDR3 loop spans 14 amino acids. J was trimmed by 3 bases and V by 2 bases; bases with no gene match: 3. DNA for the CDR3: TGTGCCAGCAGTTACCATACAGGGGACACTGAAGCTTTCTTT. Translated, it gives CASSYHTGDTEAFF.

The chain links TRBV5-4 to TRBJ2-1, with a possible D match to TRBD2 (6 bases). Germline loops: CDR1 SGHNT, CDR2 YYREEE (reference sequence). CDR3 length: 14 residues. Between the trimmed V and J ends, which lost 0 bases and 8 bases, there was a span of 12 bases. CDR3 in amino acids: CASSLGLVKDEQFF. In DNA form, the CDR3 reads TGTGCCAGCAGCTTGGGACTAGTTAAGGATGAGCAGTTCTTC.

The rearrangement links TRBV27 to TRBJ2-7; unclear D gene. The V end lost 5 bases, the J end lost 0 bases, and 2 bases lay between the germline ends. From germline, CDR1 is MNHEY and CDR2 SMNVEV (reference sequence). This CDR3 is built from 11 residues. The CDR3, as DNA: TGTGCCAGCAGTCCCTCCTACGAGCAGTACTTC. Translated, it gives CASSPSYEQYF.

This rearrangement joins TRBV10-3 to TRBJ1-4; D may be TRBD1 (5 bases). V dropped 3 bases and J dropped 8 bases, with 13 bases sitting between them. CDR3 length: 14 amino acids. The germline V gene encodes CDR1 ENHRY and CDR2 SYGVKD. The CDR3 DNA is TGTGCCATCAGTGAAGTAGGGGCGTGGGAAAAACTGTTTTTT. It yields the protein CAISEVGAWEKLFF.

The rearrangement joins TRBV6-6 to TRBJ1-4; D perhaps matches TRBD1 (6 bases). The germline CDR1 and CDR2 sequences are MNHNY and SVGAGI (reference sequence). V lost 7 bases and J 0 bases, leaving 12 bases between the germline ends. This CDR3 has 15 amino acids. The CDR3 reads CASIRGGATNEKLFF. In nucleotides, the CDR3 is TGTGCCAGCATCAGGGGTGGCGCAACTAATGAAAAACTGTTTTTT.

The J gene is TRBJ2-7, the V gene TRBV4-3; weak D call: TRBD2 (6 bases). CDR3 size: 15 residues. From germline, CDR1 is LGHNA and CDR2 YSLEER. Trimming left V 0 bases short and J 0 bases short, with 9 bases between. The CDR3 protein is CASSQEAGSSYEQYF. CDR3 nucleotides: TGCGCCAGCAGCCAAGAAGCGGGTAGCTCCTACGAGCAGTACTTC.

The chain has TRBV6-5 and TRBJ1-1; no firm D call. Germline lookup yields CDR1 MNHEY and CDR2 SVGAGI. Trimming shortened V by 6 bases and J by 8 bases, and 10 bases separated the two germline ends. CDR3 length: 11 amino acids. CDR3 residues: CASRLQREAFF. The CDR3 nucleotides are TGTGCCAGCAGACTACAGCGGGAAGCTTTCTTT.